This TCR beta chain was obtained from a study of CD8 T cells in ankylosing spondylitis. Overall study results and limits: Earlier literature documents some of the motif variants in reactive arthritis synovial fluid and blood. From matched ankylosing spondylitis synovial fluid, disease-linked clones were reportedly recovered at significantly enriched levels.

CDR3 length equals 15 residues. Germline-derived CDR1 and CDR2 are KGHSH and LQKENI. V lost 1 base and J 3 bases, leaving 12 bases between the germline ends. TCRdb reprocessed the 5' RACE reads with MiXCR, giving one entry per CDR3 protein. The sample includes 150,000 to 200,000 distinct CDR3 sequences, around 17% of them seen just once. Comments on this clonotype: The antigen is unknown.

V gene TRBV18 combines with J gene TRBJ1-1, with D perhaps TRBD1 (6 bases). The TCR sequence derives from a male donor with ankylosing spondylitis or in good health (not recorded which). Material for sequencing was blood, either unsorted or a sorted T cell fraction (not recorded which). The CDR3 loop is CASSPRQGHHTEAFF. In nucleotides, the CDR3 is TGTGCCAGCTCACCACGCCAGGGGCACCACACTGAAGCTTTCTTT.